The rows below give T cell receptor beta chains drawn from one sample of a study of CD8 T cells in Susac syndrome. TCRdb called the immunoSEQ multiplex PCR reads again in MiXCR, with one record for every CDR3 protein. The sample has some 99,000 distinct CDR3 sequences, around 94% seen once. The sequencing sample was made of CD4+ T cells from PBMCs. The receptors stem from a human donor with Susac syndrome. CDR3s include the opening cysteine and the closing phenylalanine or tryptophan. The D gene is left open where the match is weak. A clone size is listed for some rows: how often the clone was seen (once, few, many), or a class if it is expanded.

d_call j_call v_call clone_size cdr3_aa cdr3_nt
- TRBJ2-1 TRBV29-1 - CSTSRGSEQFF TGCAGCACAAGCCGAGGCTCTGAGCAGTTCTTC
TRBD1 TRBJ1-2 TRBV30 once CAWTVPGTAKF TGTGCCTGGACTGTCCCGGGGACAGCAAAGTTC
TRBD2 TRBJ2-3 TRBV9 - CASSRSGRGITDTQYF TGTGCCAGCAGCCGATCCGGGAGGGGGATCACAGATACGCAGTATTTT
- TRBJ2-7 TRBV18 - CASSPDLGPYEQYF TGTGCCAGCTCACCAGACCTGGGGCCCTACGAGCAGTACTTC
TRBD1 TRBJ2-4 TRBV5-4 - CASSFGDRGHIQYF TGTGCCAGCAGCTTTGGGGACAGGGGTCACATTCAGTACTTC
- TRBJ2-5 TRBV20-1 - CSASGRVETQYF TGCAGTGCTAGCGGTAGGGTGGAGACCCAGTACTTC
- TRBJ2-1 TRBV30 - CASTGTSFGEQFF TGTGCCTCTACCGGGACCAGCTTCGGGGAGCAGTTCTTC
- TRBJ1-1 TRBV14 - CASSQDQNTEAFF TGTGCCAGCAGCCAAGATCAGAACACTGAAGCTTTCTTT
- TRBJ2-3 TRBV7-2 - CASSRRGTGGTDTQYF TGTGCCAGCAGCCGGAGAGGTACGGGGGGCACAGATACGCAGTATTTT
- TRBJ2-2 TRBV6-4 - CASSDTSTGELFF TGTGCCAGCAGTGACACTAGCACCGGGGAGCTGTTTTTT
- TRBJ2-7 TRBV10-3 - CAISVGGYEQYF TGTGCCATCAGTGTAGGGGGTTACGAGCAGTACTTC
TRBD2 TRBJ2-3 TRBV15 - CATRATGGADTQYF TGTGCCACCAGGGCGACGGGGGGAGCAGATACGCAGTATTTT
- TRBJ1-2 TRBV12-3/TRBV12-4 - CASSPHSDRGNYGYTF TGTGCCAGCAGTCCCCACAGCGACCGCGGTAACTATGGCTACACCTTC
- TRBJ2-3 TRBV7-2 - CASRPRRGAQGTQYF TGTGCCAGCAGGCCCCGCAGGGGCGCTCAGGGTACGCAGTATTTT
TRBD2 TRBJ2-7 TRBV6-6 - CASGTIAGGRSYEQYF TGTGCCAGCGGAACGATTGCGGGGGGACGGTCCTACGAGCAGTACTTC
- TRBJ1-1 TRBV6-5 - CASSRAGTEAFF TGTGCCAGCAGTAGGGCGGGAACTGAAGCTTTCTTT
- TRBJ1-1 TRBV30 - CAWSGNRDTEAFF TGTGCCTGGAGTGGCAACAGGGACACTGAAGCTTTCTTT
- TRBJ2-7 TRBV10-3 - CAISPTVADEQYF TGTGCCATCAGCCCGACAGTGGCCGACGAGCAGTACTTC
- TRBJ1-1 TRBV12-3/TRBV12-4 once CASSYSGTGHLDFF TGTGCCAGCAGTTACAGTGGCACGGGACACCTCGACTTCTTT
- TRBJ2-4 TRBV9 - CASSPSIAKNIQYF TGTGCCAGCAGCCCGAGTATAGCCAAAAACATTCAGTACTTC
- TRBJ1-2 TRBV20-1 - CSARIPGSNYGYTF TGCAGTGCTAGGATCCCGGGGAGTAACTATGGCTACACCTTC
- TRBJ2-7 TRBV5-1 - CASSLDSGSSEQYF TGCGCCAGCAGCTTGGATTCCGGGAGCTCCGAGCAGTACTTC
- TRBJ2-2 TRBV20-1 - CSLVGGTGELFF TGCAGTCTAGTCGGGGGAACCGGGGAGCTGTTTTTT
- TRBJ2-7 TRBV30 - CAWGGGSSYEQYF TGTGCCTGGGGTGGGGGGAGCTCCTACGAGCAGTACTTC
- TRBJ1-6 TRBV12-3/TRBV12-4 once CASSFRDSFLYNSPLHF TGTGCCAGCAGTTTCCGGGACTCATTTCTTTATAATTCACCCCTCCACTTT
- TRBJ2-3 TRBV28 - CASTSDSPTDTQYF TGTGCCAGCACCTCGGACAGTCCCACAGATACGCAGTATTTT
TRBD2 TRBJ2-2 TRBV2 few CASSVRLAGGRGTGELFF TGTGCCAGCAGTGTTAGACTAGCGGGGGGCCGTGGCACCGGGGAGCTGTTTTTT
TRBD1 TRBJ1-2 TRBV20-1 - CSARGQGAPNYGYTF TGCAGTGCTAGGGGACAGGGGGCACCAAACTATGGCTACACCTTC
- TRBJ1-1 TRBV30 - CAWSFGQANTEAFF TGTGCCTGGAGTTTTGGCCAGGCGAACACTGAAGCTTTCTTT
TRBD2 TRBJ2-1 TRBV28 - CASRHRLSRGDFYNEQFF TGTGCCAGCAGACACCGCCTTTCCCGGGGGGACTTTTACAATGAGCAGTTCTTC
- TRBJ2-1 TRBV6-1 - CASRTGEGRPTSEQFF TGTGCCAGCAGAACCGGCGAGGGGAGGCCAACCAGTGAGCAGTTCTTC
- TRBJ2-7 TRBV20-1 - CSAFLRGPGDYEQYF TGCAGTGCATTCTTAAGGGGTCCAGGAGACTACGAGCAGTACTTC
- TRBJ2-3 TRBV30 - CAWIVIDTQYF TGTGCCTGGATTGTGATCGATACGCAGTATTTT
- TRBJ2-6 TRBV28 - CASVSPSGANVLTF TGTGCCAGCGTAAGCCCGTCTGGGGCCAACGTCCTGACTTTC
- TRBJ2-1 TRBV19 - CASFSAAGGYNEQFF TGTGCCAGTTTTTCCGCGGCCGGGGGTTACAATGAGCAGTTCTTC
- TRBJ1-2 TRBV9 - CASSVGTVGGYTF TGTGCCAGCAGCGTAGGGACGGTGGGTGGCTACACCTTC